These 5 T cell receptor beta chains were sequenced from one sample in a study of T cell responses to AZD1222 COVID-19 vaccine. Here immunoSEQ multiplex PCR was the method, and the copy in TCRdb shows in-frame clones only, minus some. Among about 120,000 clones, more than 90% were seen once, and the ten largest hold more than 2%. Sample: peripheral blood, taken 28 days after the second AZD1222 dose. Every receptor here comes from an adult who received the AZD1222 COVID-19 vaccine.

This clone occurred a few times. The rearrangement links TRBV18 to TRBJ2-3; D is unresolved. CDR1 is KGHSH and CDR2 is LQKENI in the germline V gene. V lost 3 bases to trimming and J lost 2 bases, with 9 bases between them. The CDR3 has 14 amino acids. The DNA of the CDR3 is TGTGCCAGCTCACCTTCGATCAACACAGATACGCAGTATTTT. Its translation: CASSPSINTDTQYF.

The chain is built from TRBV10-3 and TRBJ2-1, with 9 bases lining up with TRBD2. The J segment lost 9 bases and the V segment lost 7 bases, leaving 7 bases of the junction unmatched. CDR3 length: 13 amino acids. Looked up from germline, CDR1 is ENHRY and CDR2 is SYGVKD. Written as DNA, the CDR3 is TGTGCCATCACGGGCGGGGGGGCAGGTGAGCAGTTCTTC. Its protein product is CAITGGGAGEQFF.

This chain uses TRBV27 with TRBJ1-3, with D perhaps matching TRBD1 (6 bases). With 2 bases removed from V and 0 bases from J, the gap between germline ends came to 8 bases. Germline V lookup: CDR1 MNHEY, CDR2 SMNVEV (reference sequence). This CDR3 is built from 15 residues. The CDR3 DNA reads TGTGCCAGCAGTTTACACAGGGACTCTGGAAACACCATATATTTT. This translates into CASSLHRDSGNTIYF.

This sequence joins TRBV9 and TRBJ1-2, with a possible D match to TRBD1 (5 bases). CDR1 SGDLS and CDR2 YYNGEE come from the germline V gene. V was clipped by 3 bases and J by 4 bases, with 10 bases between them. This CDR3 has 13 residues. The DNA for the CDR3 is TGTGCCAGCAGCGCCAGCGGGGGCTATGGCTACACCTTC. It specifies CASSASGGYGYTF.

CDR3 DNA sequence: TGCGCCAGCAGCTTGGAGGTGGTGGGTAGGAATTCACCCCTCCACTTT. Encoded protein: CASSLEVVGRNSPLHF. This sequence joins TRBV5-1 and TRBJ1-6; D gene unclear. The V end was cut by 0 bases, the J end by 7 bases, with 14 bases between. Germline V CDR1 and CDR2: SGHRS, YFSETQ. This CDR3 region has 16 residues.